This T cell receptor (beta chain) was identified during a study of read filtering for tumor transcriptome and immune sequencing. This clonotype was counted many times. This library used around 0.4 ug RNA and molecular barcoded adaptors spanning alpha/delta and beta/gamma chains. One entry per CDR3 protein, called by TCRdb with MiXCR from the reads. This table has 40,000 to 50,000 distinct CDR3 sequences, about an eighth appearing once. Trimming cost V 0 bases and J 5 bases, with 10 bases left between them. This CDR3 is 14 amino acids long. Germline loops: CDR1 ENHRY, CDR2 SYGVKD. The TCR originated in a donor aged 40 or over with multiple myeloma. The specimen sequenced was a population of CD138-negative cells sorted from bone marrow. The chain recombines TRBV10-3 with TRBJ2-5, with TRBD2 as a possible D gene (5 bases). The chain's CDR3 is CAISESVGVETQYF. As DNA, the CDR3 is TGTGCCATCAGTGAGTCTGTGGGAGTCGAGACCCAGTACTTC.